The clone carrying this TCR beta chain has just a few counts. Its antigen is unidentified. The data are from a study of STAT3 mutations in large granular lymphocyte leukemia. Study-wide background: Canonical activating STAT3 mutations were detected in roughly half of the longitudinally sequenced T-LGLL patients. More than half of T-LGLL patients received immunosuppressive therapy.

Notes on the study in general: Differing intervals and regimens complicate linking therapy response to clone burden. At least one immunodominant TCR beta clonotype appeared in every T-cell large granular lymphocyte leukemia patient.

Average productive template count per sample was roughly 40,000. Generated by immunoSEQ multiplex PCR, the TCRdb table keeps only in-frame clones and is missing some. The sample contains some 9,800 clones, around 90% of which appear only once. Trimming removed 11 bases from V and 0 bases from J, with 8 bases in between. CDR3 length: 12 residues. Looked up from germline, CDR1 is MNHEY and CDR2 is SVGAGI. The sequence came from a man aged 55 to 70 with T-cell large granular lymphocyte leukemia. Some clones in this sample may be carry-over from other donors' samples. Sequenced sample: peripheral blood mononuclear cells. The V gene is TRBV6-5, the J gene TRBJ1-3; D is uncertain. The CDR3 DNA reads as TGTGCCTCCCAGTCCTCTGGAAACACCATATATTTT. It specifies CASQSSGNTIYF.